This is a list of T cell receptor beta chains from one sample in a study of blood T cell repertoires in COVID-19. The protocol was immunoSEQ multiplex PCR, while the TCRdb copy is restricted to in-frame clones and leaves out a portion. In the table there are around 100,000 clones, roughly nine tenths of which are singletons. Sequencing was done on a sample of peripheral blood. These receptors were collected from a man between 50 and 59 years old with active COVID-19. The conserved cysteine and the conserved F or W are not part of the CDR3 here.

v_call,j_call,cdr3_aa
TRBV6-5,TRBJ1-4,ASSTDKGLNEKLF
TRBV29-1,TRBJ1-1,SVEDVQGGGTEAF
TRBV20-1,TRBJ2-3,SASRGGPDTQY
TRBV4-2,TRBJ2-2,ASNPTGNTGELF
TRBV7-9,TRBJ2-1,ASSSFLAGEGNEQF
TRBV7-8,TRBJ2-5,ASGREGRETQY
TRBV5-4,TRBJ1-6,ASSQDRNNSPLH
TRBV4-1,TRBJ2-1,ASSQKTGEQF
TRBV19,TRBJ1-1,ASGRQGNTEAF
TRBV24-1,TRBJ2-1,ATSGPPGASGNEQF